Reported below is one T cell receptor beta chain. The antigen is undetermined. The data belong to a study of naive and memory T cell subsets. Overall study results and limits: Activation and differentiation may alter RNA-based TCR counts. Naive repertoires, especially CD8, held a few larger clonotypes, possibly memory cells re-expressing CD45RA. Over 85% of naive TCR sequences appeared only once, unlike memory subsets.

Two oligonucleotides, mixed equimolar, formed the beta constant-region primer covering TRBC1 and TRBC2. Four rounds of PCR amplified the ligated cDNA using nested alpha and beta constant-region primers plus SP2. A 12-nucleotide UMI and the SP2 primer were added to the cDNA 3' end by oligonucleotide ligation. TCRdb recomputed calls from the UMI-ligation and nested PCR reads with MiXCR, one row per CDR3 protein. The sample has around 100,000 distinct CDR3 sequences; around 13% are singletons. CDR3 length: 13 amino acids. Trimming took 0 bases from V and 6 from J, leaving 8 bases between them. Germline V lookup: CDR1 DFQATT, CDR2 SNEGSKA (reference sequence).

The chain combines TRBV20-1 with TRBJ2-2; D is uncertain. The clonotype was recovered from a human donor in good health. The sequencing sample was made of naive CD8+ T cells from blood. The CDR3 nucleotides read TGCAGTGCTAGAGATATTGGGGCCGGGGAGCTGTTTTTT. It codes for CSARDIGAGELFF.